The next 10 T cell receptor beta chains were all read from a single sample in a study of CD8 T cells in Susac syndrome. Random-hexamer reverse transcription was applied to roughly 0.5 to 1 ug RNA. TCRdb processed the immunoSEQ multiplex PCR reads anew with MiXCR; each CDR3 protein has one entry. The sample lists some 100,000 distinct CDR3 sequences; approximately 96% were seen once. Sequenced: CD4+ T cells from PBMCs. The receptors here all came from a human donor in good health.

The chain has TRBV18 and TRBJ2-5; either TRBD1 or TRBD2 may fit D (5 bases each). The CDR3 is 13 amino acids. Germline V CDR1 and CDR2: KGHSH, LQKENI. V was trimmed by 2 bases and J by 5 bases, leaving 9 bases between them. CDR3 coding DNA: TGTGCCAGCTCACCAGGGACCAAGGAGACCCAGTACTTC. It specifies CASSPGTKETQYF. Together with reference TRBV18 and TRBJ2-5, the CDR3 gives the full variable domain: NAGVMQNPRHLVRRRGQEARLRCSPMKGHSHVYWYRQLPEEGLKFMVYLQKENIIDESGMPKERFSAEFPKEGPSILRIQQVVRGDSAAYFCASSPGTKETQYFGPGTRLLVL.

The chain links TRBV3-1 to TRBJ2-7; possibly TRBD2 for D (5 bases). V was pared by 8 bases and J by 4 bases, with 18 bases between. CDR1 LGHDT and CDR2 YNNKEL come from the germline V gene (reference sequence). This CDR3 is 14 amino acids long. The CDR3 nucleotides read TGTGCCAGCGGGCCGGGAACCGTGGTGTACGAGCAGTACTTC. Translation: CASGPGTVVYEQYF.

The chain carries TRBV4-1 and TRBJ2-1; a weak D match, TRBD2 (6 bases). This CDR3 region has 15 residues. CDR1 and CDR2 from the germline V gene are MGHRA and YSYEKL. Trimming took 5 bases from V and 6 from J, leaving 17 bases between them. Written as DNA, the CDR3 is TGCGCCAGCAGCTTTCGGGTCGGAGGGTTCAATGAGCAGTTCTTC. This encodes CASSFRVGGFNEQFF.

The genes are TRBV7-9 and TRBJ2-2, with 10 bases that match TRBD1. Germline assignment: CDR1 SEHNR and CDR2 FQNEAQ (reference sequence). This CDR3 is 15 amino acids long. Germline trimming cut 3 bases from V and 4 bases from J; bases unmatched to any gene: 2. The CDR3 loop is CASSFRTGGTGELFF. In nucleotides, the CDR3 is TGTGCCAGCAGCTTCCGGACAGGGGGCACCGGGGAGCTGTTTTTT.

V and J are TRBV29-1 and TRBJ2-5; D is uncertain. The V end lost 7 bases, the J end lost 0 bases, and 6 bases lay between the germline ends. The germline V gene encodes CDR1 SQVTM and CDR2 ANQGSEA. This CDR3 has 11 residues. The CDR3 is CSGSDQETQYF. In DNA, the CDR3 is TGCAGCGGGTCAGACCAAGAGACCCAGTACTTC.

V gene TRBV15 combines with J gene TRBJ1-2; D is uncertain. Germline CDR1 and CDR2: LNHNV and YYDKDF (reference sequence). V was shortened by 5 bases and J by 2 bases, with 15 bases between the two germline ends. The CDR3 consists of 15 residues. CDR3 sequence reads: CATSRTYTENYGYTF. CDR3 sequence (DNA): TGTGCCACCAGCCGCACTTACACGGAAAACTATGGCTACACCTTC. Variable domain in full (rest from reference TRBV15 and TRBJ1-2): DAMVIQNPRYQVTQFGKPVTLSCSQTLNHNVMYWYQQKSSQAPKLLFHYYDKDFNNEADTPDNFQSRRPNTSFCFLDIRSPGLGDTAMYLCATSRTYTENYGYTFGSGTRLTVV.

V usage is TRBV6-6 and J usage is TRBJ2-5, with 7 bases that match TRBD1. The trim removed 2 bases at V and 2 bases at J, leaving 8 bases unmatched. Germline assignment: CDR1 MNHNY and CDR2 SVGAGI (reference sequence). The CDR3 length is 16 residues. The CDR3 sequence: CASSYGTPGQQETQYF. As DNA, the CDR3 is TGTGCCAGCAGTTACGGGACCCCGGGACAGCAAGAGACCCAGTACTTC.

This chain connects TRBV7-6 to TRBJ2-2; TRBD2 agrees at 8 bases. The junction had 7 bases not matched to a gene; V was cut back by 6 bases and J by 1 base. Germline CDR1 SGHVS, CDR2 FNYEAQ. This CDR3 is built from 16 residues. The CDR3 loop is CASRQRGGVNTGELFF. Here the CDR3 DNA reads TGTGCCAGCAGACAACGGGGGGGGGTGAACACCGGGGAGCTGTTTTTT.

The rearrangement joins TRBV11-3 to TRBJ2-1; either TRBD1 or TRBD2 may supply D (5 bases each). Germline values: CDR1 SGHNT, CDR2 YENEEA. The CDR3 runs to 12 residues. The V end lost 8 bases, the J end lost 8 bases, and 13 bases lay between the germline ends. The CDR3 coding sequence is TGTGCCAGCGGGGGTAGAGGCTATGAGCAGTTCTTC. This encodes CASGGRGYEQFF.

The chain has TRBV6-6 and TRBJ1-1, with unresolved D. Germline CDR1 reads MNHNY; CDR2 reads SVGAGI (reference sequence). V lost 0 bases and J lost 1, with 6 bases in between. The CDR3 consists of 14 residues. DNA for the CDR3: TGTGCCAGCAGTTACTCGAACGGGAACACTGAAGCTTTCTTT. Its translation is CASSYSNGNTEAFF.